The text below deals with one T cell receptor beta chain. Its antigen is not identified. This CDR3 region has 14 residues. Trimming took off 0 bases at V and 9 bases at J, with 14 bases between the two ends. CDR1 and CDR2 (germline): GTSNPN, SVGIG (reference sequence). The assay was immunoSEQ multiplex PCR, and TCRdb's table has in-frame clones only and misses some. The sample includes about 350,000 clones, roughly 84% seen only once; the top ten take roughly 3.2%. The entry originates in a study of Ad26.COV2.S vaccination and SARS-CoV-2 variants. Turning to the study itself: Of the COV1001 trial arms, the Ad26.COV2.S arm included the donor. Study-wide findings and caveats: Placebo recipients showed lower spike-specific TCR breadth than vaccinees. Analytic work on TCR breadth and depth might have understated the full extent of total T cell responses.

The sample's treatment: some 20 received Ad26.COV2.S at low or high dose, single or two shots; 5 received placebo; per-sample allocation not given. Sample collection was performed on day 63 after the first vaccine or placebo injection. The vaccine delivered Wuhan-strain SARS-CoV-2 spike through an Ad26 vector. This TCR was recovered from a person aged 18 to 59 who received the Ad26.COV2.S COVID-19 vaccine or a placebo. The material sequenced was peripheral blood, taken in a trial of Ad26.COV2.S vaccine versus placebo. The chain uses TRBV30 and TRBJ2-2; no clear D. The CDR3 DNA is TGTGCCTGGAGTGTTAGTAACCAGGTCCGGGAGCTGTTTTTT. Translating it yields CAWSVSNQVRELFF.